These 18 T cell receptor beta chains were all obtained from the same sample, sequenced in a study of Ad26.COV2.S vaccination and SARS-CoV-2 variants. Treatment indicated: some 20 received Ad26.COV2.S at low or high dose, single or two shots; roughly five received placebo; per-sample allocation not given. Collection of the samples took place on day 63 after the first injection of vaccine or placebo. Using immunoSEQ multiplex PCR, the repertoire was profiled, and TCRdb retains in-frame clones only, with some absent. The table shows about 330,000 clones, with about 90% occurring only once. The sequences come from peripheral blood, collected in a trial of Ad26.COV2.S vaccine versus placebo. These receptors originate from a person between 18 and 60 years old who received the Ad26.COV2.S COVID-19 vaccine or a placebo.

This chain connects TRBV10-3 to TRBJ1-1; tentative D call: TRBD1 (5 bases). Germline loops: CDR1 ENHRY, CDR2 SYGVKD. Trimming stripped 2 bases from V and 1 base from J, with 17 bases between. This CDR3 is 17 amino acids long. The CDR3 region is CAISEGGGRLPNTEAFF. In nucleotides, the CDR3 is TGTGCCATCAGTGAGGGCGGGGGTCGCCTCCCGAACACTGAAGCTTTCTTT.

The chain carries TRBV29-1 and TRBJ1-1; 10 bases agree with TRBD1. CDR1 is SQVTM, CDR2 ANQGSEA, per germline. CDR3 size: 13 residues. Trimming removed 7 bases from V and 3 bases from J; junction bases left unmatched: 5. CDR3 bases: TGCAGCGCCCGACAGGGGGCCGACACTGAAGCTTTCTTT. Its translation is CSARQGADTEAFF.

This CDR3 reads CASSYSSQFGYEQYF. CDR3 in DNA: TGTGCCAGCAGTTACTCATCCCAGTTCGGCTACGAGCAGTACTTC. This chain connects TRBV6-5 to TRBJ2-7, with D unresolved. Germline loops: CDR1 MNHEY, CDR2 SVGAGI. With 0 bases removed from V and 3 bases from J, the gap between germline ends came to 12 bases. CDR3 length: 15 amino acids.

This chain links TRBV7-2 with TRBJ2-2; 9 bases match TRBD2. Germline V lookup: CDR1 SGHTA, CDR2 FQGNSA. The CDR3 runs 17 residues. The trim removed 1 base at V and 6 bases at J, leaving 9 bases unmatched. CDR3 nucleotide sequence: TGTGCCAGCAGCTTAGATCTGAGGACTAGCGAGGCCGGGGAGCTGTTTTTT. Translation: CASSLDLRTSEAGELFF.

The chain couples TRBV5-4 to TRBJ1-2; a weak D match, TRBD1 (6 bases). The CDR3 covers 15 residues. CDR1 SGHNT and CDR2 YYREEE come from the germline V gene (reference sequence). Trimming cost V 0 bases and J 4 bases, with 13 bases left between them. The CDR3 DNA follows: TGTGCCAGCAGCTTGGAACAGGGAGATTTCTATGGCTACACCTTC. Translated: CASSLEQGDFYGYTF. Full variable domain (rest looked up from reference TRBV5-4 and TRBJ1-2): ETGVTQSPTHLIKTRGQQVTLRCSSQSGHNTVSWYQQALGQGPQFIFQYYREEENGRGNFPPRFSGLQFPNYSSELNVNALELDDSALYLCASSLEQGDFYGYTFGSGTRLTVV.

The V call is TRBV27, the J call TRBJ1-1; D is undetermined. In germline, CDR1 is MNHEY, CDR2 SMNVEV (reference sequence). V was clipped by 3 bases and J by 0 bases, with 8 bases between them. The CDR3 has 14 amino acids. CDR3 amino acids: CASSFGFLNTEAFF. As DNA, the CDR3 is TGTGCCAGCAGTTTCGGCTTCTTGAACACTGAAGCTTTCTTT.

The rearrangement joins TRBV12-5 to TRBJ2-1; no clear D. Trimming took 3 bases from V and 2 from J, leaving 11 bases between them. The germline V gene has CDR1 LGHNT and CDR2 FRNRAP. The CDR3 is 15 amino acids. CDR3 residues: CASGFIVGTYNEQFF. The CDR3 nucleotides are TGTGCTAGTGGTTTTATTGTGGGGACCTACAATGAGCAGTTCTTC.

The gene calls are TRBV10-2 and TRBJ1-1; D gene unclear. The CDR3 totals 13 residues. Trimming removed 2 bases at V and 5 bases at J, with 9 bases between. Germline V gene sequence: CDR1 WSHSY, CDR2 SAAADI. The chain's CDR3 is CASSEEGWTEAFF. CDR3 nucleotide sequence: TGCGCCAGCAGTGAGGAGGGCTGGACTGAAGCTTTCTTT.

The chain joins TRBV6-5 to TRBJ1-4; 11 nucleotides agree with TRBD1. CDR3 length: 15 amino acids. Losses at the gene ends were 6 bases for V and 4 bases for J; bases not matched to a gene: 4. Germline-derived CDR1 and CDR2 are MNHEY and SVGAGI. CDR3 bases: TGTGCCAGCAGGGACAGGGGGCTTGATAATGAAAAACTGTTTTTT. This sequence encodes CASRDRGLDNEKLFF.

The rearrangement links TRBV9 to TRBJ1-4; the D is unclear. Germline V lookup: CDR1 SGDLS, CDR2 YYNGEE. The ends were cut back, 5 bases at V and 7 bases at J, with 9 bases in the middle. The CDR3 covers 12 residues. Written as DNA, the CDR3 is TGTGCCAGCAGTCTAGATAGTGAAAAACTGTTTTTT. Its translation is CASSLDSEKLFF.

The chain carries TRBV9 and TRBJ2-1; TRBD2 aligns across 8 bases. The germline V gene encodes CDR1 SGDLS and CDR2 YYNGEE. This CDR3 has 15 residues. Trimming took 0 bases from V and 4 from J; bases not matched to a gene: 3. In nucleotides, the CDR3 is TGTGCCAGCAGCGTAGTCAGCGGGAGTTACAATGAGCAGTTCTTC. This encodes CASSVVSGSYNEQFF.

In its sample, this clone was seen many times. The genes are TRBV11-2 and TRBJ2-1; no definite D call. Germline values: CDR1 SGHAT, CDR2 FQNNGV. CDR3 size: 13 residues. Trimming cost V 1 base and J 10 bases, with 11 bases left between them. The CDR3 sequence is CASSLGAVGEQFF. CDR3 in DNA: TGTGCCAGCAGCTTAGGTGCGGTTGGCGAGCAGTTCTTC.

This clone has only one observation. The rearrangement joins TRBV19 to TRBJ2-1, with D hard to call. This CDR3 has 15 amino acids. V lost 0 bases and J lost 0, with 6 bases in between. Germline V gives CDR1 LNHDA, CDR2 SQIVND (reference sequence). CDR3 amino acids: CASSIEGSSYNEQFF. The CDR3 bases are TGTGCCAGTAGTATAGAGGGAAGCTCCTACAATGAGCAGTTCTTC.

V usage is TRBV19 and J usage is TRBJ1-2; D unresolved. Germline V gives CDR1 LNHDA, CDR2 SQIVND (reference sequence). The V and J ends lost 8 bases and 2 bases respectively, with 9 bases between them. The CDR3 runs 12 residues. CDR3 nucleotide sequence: TGTGCCAGTCGGATCGAGAACTATGGCTACACCTTC. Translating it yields CASRIENYGYTF.

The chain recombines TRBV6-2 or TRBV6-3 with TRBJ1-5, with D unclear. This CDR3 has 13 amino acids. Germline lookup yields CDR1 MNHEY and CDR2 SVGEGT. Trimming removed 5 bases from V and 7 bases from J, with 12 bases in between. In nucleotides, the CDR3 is TGTGCCAGCAGTCCACCCGGGCGGCAGCCCCAGCATTTT. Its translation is CASSPPGRQPQHF.

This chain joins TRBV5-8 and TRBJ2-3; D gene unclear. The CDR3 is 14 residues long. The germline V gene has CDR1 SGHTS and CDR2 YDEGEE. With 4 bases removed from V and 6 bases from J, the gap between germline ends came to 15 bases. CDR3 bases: TGTGCCAGCAGCCCGATTATCCTCGCGGATACGCAGTATTTT. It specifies CASSPIILADTQYF. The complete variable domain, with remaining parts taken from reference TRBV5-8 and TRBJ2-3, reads EAGVTQSPTHLIKTRGQQATLRCSPISGHTSVYWYQQALGLGLQFLLWYDEGEERNRGNFPPRFSGRQFPNYSSELNVNALELEDSALYLCASSPIILADTQYFGPGTRLTVL.

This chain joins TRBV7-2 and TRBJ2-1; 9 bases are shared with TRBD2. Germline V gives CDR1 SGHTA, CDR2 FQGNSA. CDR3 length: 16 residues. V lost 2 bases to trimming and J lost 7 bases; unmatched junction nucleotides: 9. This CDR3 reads CASSLWGVAGANEQFF. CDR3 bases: TGTGCCAGCAGCTTATGGGGAGTAGCGGGAGCGAATGAGCAGTTCTTC. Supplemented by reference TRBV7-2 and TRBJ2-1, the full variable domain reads GAGVSQSPSNKVTEKGKDVELRCDPISGHTALYWYRQSLGQGLEFLIYFQGNSAPDKSGLPSDRFSAERTGGSVSTLTIQRTQQEDSAVYLCASSLWGVAGANEQFFGPGTRLTVL.

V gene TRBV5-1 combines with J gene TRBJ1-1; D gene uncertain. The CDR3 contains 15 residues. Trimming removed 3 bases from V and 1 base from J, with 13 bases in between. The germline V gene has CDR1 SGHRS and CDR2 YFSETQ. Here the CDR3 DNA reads TGCGCCAGCAGCTCACCGAGACAACCGAACACTGAAGCTTTCTTT. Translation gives CASSSPRQPNTEAFF.